This T cell receptor (beta chain) is from a study of response to subunit inactivated influenza vaccine. MiXCR was run by TCRdb on the RT-PCR reads, yielding one entry per CDR3 protein. The table includes about 780,000 distinct CDR3 sequences, around 18% detected once. This clonotype was observed a few times. The input for sequencing was PBMCs from blood, taken about 5 days after vaccination. This TCR was sampled from a man in his fifties or sixties who received an inactivated influenza vaccine.

In DNA, the CDR3 is TGTGCCAGCAGTTTTAACAGGGGCGGGACCGGGGAGCTGTTTTTT. Encoded protein: CASSFNRGGTGELFF. V is TRBV12-3 or TRBV12-4 and J is TRBJ2-2; TRBD1 matches at 7 bases. The CDR3 has 15 amino acids. Germline trimming cut 3 bases from V and 5 bases from J; bases unmatched to any gene: 6.